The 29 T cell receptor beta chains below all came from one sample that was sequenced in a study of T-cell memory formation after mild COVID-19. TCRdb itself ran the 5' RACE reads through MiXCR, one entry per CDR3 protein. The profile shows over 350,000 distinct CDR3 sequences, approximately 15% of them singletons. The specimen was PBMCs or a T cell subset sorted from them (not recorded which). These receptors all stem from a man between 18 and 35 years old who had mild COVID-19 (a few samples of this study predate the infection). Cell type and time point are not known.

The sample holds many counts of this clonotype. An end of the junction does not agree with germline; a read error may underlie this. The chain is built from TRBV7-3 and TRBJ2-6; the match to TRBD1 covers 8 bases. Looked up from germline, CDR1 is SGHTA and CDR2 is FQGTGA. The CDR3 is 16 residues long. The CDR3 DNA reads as TGTGCCAGCAGCCTAACAGGGGGCTCTGGGGCCAACGTCCTGACTTTC. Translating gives CASSLTGGSGANVLTF.

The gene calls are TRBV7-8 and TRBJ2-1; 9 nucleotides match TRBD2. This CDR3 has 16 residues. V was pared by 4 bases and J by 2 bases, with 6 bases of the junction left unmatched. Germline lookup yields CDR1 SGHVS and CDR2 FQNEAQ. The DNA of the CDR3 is TGTGCCAGCAGCTCAAAATGGACTAGCGCCTACAATGAGCAGTTCTTC. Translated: CASSSKWTSAYNEQFF.

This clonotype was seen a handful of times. The DNA for the CDR3 is TGTGCCAGCAGCTTAGCCATCGCGTCGGGGGTGAATTCACCCCTCCACTTT. This gives the protein CASSLAIASGVNSPLHF. The chain carries TRBV7-2 and TRBJ1-6; tentative D call: TRBD1 (5 bases). Trimming pared 0 bases from V and 7 bases from J, leaving 16 bases between. CDR1 SGHTA and CDR2 FQGNSA come from the germline V gene. The CDR3 sequence is 17 residues long.

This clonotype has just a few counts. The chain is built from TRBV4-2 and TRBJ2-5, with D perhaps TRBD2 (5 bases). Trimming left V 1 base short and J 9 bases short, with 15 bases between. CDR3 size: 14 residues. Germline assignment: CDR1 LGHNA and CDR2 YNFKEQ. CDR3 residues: CASSQASDFGAQYF. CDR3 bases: TGTGCCAGCAGCCAAGCATCCGACTTCGGGGCCCAGTACTTC.

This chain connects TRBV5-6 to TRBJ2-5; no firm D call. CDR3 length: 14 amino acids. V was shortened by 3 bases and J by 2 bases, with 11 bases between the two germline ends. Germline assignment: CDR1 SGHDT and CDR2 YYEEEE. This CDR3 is CASSSKATQETQYF. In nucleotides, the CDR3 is TGTGCCAGCAGCTCAAAAGCTACTCAAGAGACCCAGTACTTC.

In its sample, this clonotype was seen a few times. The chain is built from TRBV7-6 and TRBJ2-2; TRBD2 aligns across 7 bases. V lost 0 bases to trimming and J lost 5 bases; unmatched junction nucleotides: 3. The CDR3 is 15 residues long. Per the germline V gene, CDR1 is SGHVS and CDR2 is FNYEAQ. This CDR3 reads CASSLAGRDTGELFF. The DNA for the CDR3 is TGTGCCAGCAGCTTAGCAGGGAGGGATACCGGGGAGCTGTTTTTT.

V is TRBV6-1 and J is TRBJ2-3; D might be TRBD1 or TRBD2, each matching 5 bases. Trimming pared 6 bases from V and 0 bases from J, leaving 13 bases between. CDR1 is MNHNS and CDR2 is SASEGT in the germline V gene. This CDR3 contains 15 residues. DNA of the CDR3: TGTGCCAGCAGCCTCGGGGCAACAAGCACAGATACGCAGTATTTT. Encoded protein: CASSLGATSTDTQYF.

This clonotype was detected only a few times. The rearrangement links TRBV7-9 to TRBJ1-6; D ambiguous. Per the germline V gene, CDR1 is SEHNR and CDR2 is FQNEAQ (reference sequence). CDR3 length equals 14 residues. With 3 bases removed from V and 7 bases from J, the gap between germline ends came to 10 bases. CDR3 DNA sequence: TGTGCCAGCAGCTTTGGGCCAGAGAATTCACCCCTCCACTTT. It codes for CASSFGPENSPLHF.

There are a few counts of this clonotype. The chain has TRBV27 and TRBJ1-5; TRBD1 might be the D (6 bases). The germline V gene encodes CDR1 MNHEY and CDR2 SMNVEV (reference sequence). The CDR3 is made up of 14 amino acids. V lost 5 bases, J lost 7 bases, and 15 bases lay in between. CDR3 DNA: TGTGCCAGCAGTCCCCTGACAGGTTGGCAGCCCCAGCATTTT. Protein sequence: CASSPLTGWQPQHF.

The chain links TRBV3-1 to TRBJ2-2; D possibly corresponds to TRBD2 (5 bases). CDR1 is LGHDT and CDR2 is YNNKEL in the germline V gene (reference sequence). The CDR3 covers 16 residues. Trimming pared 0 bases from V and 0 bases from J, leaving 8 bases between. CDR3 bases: TGTGCCAGCAGCCAAGATAGCGTATCGAACACCGGGGAGCTGTTTTTT. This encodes CASSQDSVSNTGELFF.

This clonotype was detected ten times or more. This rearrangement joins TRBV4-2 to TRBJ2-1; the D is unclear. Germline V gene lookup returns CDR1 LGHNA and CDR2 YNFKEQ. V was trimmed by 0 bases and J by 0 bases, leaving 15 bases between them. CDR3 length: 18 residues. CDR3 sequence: CASSQDSHSWSSYNEQFF. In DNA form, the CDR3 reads TGTGCCAGCAGCCAAGATAGCCATTCTTGGAGCTCCTACAATGAGCAGTTCTTC.

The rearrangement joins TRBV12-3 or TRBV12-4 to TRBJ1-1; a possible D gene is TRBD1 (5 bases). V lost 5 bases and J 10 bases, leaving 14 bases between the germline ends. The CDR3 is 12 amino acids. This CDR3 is CASSPPGISAFF. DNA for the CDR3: TGTGCCAGCAGTCCCCCAGGGATCTCAGCTTTCTTT.

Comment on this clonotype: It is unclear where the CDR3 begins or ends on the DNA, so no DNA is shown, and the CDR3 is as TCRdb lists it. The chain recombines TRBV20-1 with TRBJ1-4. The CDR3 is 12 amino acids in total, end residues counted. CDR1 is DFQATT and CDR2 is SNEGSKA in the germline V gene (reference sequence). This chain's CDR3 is CSAREVGAGAFF.

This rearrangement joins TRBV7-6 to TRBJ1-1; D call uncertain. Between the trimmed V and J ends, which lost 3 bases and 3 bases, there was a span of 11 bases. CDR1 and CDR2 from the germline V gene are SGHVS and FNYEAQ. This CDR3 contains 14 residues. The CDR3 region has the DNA TGTGCCAGCAGCTTGTCCGAAGGTTACACTGAAGCTTTCTTT. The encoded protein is CASSLSEGYTEAFF.

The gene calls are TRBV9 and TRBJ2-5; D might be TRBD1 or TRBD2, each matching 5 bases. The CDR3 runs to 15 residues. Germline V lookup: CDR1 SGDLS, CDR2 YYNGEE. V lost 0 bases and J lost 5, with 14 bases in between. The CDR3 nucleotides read TGTGCCAGCAGCGTAGGAATCGGGGCAGGCGAGACCCAGTACTTC. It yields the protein CASSVGIGAGETQYF.

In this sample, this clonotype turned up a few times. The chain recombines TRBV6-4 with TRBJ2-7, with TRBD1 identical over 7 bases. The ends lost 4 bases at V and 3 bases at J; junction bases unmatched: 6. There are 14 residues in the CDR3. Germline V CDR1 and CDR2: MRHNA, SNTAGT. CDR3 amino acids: CASSGQGRDYEQYV. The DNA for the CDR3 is TGTGCCAGCAGTGGACAGGGACGGGACTACGAGCAGTACGTC.

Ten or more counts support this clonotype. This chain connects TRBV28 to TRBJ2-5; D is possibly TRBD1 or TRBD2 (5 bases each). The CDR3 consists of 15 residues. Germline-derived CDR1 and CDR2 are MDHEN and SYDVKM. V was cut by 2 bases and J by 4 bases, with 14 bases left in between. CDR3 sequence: CASSLGAVSGETQYF. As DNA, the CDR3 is TGTGCCAGCAGTTTAGGGGCTGTGAGCGGAGAGACCCAGTACTTC.

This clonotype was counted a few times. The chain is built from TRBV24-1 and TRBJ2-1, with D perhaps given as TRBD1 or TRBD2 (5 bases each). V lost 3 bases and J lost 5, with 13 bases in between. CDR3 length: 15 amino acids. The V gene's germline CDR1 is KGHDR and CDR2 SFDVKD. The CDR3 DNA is TGTGCCACCAGTGATGCGTCTCGAGGGGACAATGAGCAGTTCTTC. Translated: CATSDASRGDNEQFF.

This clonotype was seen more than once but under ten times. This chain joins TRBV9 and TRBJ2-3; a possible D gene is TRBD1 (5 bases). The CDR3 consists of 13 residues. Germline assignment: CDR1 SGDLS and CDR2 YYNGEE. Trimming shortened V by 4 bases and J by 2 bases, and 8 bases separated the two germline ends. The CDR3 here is CASSLQATDTQYF. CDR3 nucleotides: TGTGCCAGCAGCCTACAGGCCACAGATACGCAGTATTTT.

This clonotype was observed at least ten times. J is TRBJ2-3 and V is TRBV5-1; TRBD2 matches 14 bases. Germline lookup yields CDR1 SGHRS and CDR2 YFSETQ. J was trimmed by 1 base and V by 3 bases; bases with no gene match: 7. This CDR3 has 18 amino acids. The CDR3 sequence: CASSSGTSGGLGTDTQYF. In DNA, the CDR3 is TGCGCCAGCAGCTCTGGGACTAGCGGGGGACTAGGCACAGATACGCAGTATTTT.

This CDR3 is CASSILAGIETQYF. The CDR3 DNA sequence: TGTGCCAGCAGCATACTAGCGGGGATAGAGACCCAGTACTTC. The chain employs TRBV7-6 and TRBJ2-5, with 10 bases fitting TRBD2. The CDR3 extends over 14 amino acids. Per the germline V gene, CDR1 is SGHVS and CDR2 is FNYEAQ. The junction had 4 bases not matched to a gene; V was cut back by 5 bases and J by 4 bases.

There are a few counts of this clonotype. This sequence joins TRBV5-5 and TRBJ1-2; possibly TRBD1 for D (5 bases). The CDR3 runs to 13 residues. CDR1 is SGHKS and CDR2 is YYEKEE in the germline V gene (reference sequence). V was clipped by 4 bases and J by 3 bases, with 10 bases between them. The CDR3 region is CASSPQGYYGYTF. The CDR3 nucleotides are TGTGCCAGCAGCCCTCAGGGCTACTATGGCTACACCTTC.

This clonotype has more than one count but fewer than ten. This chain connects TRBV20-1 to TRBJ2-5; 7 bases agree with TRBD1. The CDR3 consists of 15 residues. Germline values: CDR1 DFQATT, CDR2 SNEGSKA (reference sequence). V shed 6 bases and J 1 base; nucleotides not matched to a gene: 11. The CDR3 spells CSATHPQGSQETQYF. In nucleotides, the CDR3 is TGCAGTGCCACCCATCCACAGGGGTCCCAAGAGACCCAGTACTTC.

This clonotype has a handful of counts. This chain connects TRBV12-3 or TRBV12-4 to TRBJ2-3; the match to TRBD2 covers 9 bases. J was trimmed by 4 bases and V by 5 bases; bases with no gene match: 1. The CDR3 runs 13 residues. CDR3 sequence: CASSGGGADTQYF. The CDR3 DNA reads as TGTGCCAGCAGTGGCGGGGGGGCAGATACGCAGTATTTT.

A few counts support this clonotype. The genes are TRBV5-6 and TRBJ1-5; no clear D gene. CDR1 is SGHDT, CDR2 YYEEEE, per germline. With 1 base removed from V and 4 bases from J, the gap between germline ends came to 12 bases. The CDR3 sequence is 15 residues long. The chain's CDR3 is CASSLSPMGNQPQHF. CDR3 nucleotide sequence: TGTGCCAGCAGCTTGTCTCCCATGGGAAATCAGCCCCAGCATTTT.

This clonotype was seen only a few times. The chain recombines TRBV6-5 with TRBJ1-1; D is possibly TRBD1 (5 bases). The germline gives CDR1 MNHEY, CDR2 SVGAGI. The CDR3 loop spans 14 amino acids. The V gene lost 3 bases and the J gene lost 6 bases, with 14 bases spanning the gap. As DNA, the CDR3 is TGTGCCAGCAGTTATTTTCGGGGGTACGCTGAAGCTTTCTTT. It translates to CASSYFRGYAEAFF.

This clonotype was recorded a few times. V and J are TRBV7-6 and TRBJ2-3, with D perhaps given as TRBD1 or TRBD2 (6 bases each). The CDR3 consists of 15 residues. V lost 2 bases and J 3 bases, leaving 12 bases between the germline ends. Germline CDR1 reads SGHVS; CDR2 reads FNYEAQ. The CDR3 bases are TGTGCCAGCAGCTTATGGGGGGCAGGGACAGATACGCAGTATTTT. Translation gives CASSLWGAGTDTQYF.

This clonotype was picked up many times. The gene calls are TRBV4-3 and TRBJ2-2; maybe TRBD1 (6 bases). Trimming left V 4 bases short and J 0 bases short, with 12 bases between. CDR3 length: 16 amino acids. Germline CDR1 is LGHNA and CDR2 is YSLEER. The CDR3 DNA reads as TGCGCCAGCAGCCCTGACAGGACTGCGAACACCGGGGAGCTGTTTTTT. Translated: CASSPDRTANTGELFF.

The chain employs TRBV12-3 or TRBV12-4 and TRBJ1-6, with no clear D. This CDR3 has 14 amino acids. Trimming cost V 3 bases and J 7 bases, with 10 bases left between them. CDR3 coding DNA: TGTGCCAGCAGTTTGGTGTCAGCAAATTCACCCCTCCACTTT. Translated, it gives CASSLVSANSPLHF.